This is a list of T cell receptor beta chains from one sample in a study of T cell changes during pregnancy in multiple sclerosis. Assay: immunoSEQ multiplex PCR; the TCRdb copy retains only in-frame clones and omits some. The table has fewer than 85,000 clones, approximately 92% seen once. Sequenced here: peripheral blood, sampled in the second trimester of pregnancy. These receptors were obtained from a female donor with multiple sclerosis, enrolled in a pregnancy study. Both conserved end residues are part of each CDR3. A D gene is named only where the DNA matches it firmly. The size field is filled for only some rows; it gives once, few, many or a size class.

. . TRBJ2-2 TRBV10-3 CAISESTGQNTGELFF TGTGCCATCAGTGAGTCCACGGGACAGAACACCGGGGAGCTGTTTTTT
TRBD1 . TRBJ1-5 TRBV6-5 CASRSRDRHNQPQHF TGTGCCAGCAGATCCCGGGACAGACACAATCAGCCCCAGCATTTT
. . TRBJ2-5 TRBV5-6 CASSLPGQETQYF TGTGCCAGCAGCTTGCCGGGTCAAGAGACCCAGTACTTC
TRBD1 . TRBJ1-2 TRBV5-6 CASSPKRTGLNYGYTF TGTGCCAGCAGCCCAAAAAGGACAGGACTTAACTATGGCTACACCTTC
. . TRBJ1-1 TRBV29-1 CSVEGRGSYTEAFF TGCAGCGTTGAGGGGAGGGGCTCATACACTGAAGCTTTCTTT
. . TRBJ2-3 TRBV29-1 CSVEITLTDTQYF TGCAGCGTTGAAATAACTCTCACAGATACGCAGTATTTT
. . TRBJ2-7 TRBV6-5 CASSYFSTGWEQYF TGTGCCAGCAGTTACTTTTCGACAGGTTGGGAGCAGTACTTC
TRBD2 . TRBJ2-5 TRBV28 CASSSSSGSLGETQYF TGTGCCAGCAGTTCTAGTAGCGGGAGTCTCGGGGAGACCCAGTACTTC
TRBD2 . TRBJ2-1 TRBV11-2 CASSLGVSGSTGEQFF TGTGCCAGCAGCTTAGGTGTTAGCGGGAGCACCGGAGAGCAGTTCTTC
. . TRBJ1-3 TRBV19 CASSTPTGSSGNTIYF TGTGCCAGTAGTACCCCGACGGGAAGCTCTGGAAACACCATATATTTT
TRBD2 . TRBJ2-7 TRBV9 CASSVEAGPAYEQYF TGTGCCAGCAGCGTAGAAGCGGGACCTGCCTACGAGCAGTACTTC
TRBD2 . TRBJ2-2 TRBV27 CASSSAYLAGGRHGELFF TGTGCCAGCAGCAGCGCCTATCTAGCGGGAGGGAGGCACGGGGAGCTGTTTTTT
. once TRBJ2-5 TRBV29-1 CSGRTASQETQYF TGCAGCGGTAGGACAGCCTCACAAGAGACCCAGTACTTC
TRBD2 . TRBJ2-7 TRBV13 CASSLGGGGYGEQYF TGTGCCAGCAGCTTAGGCGGGGGGGGCTACGGCGAGCAGTACTTC
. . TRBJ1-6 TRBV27 CASSLRQVGSYNSPLHF TGTGCCAGCAGTTTACGACAGGTCGGCTCCTATAATTCACCCCTCCACTTT
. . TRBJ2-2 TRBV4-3 CASSQVRIGANRGGELFF TGCGCCAGCAGCCAAGTCAGGATAGGGGCGAATAGAGGCGGGGAGCTGTTTTTT
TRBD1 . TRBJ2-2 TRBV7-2 CASSSGGNTGELFF TGTGCCAGCAGTTCAGGGGGGAACACCGGGGAGCTGTTTTTT
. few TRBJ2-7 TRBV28 CASTQGSYEQYF TGTGCCAGCACGCAGGGGTCCTACGAGCAGTACTTC
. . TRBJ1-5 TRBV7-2 CASSSFGQIYSNQPQHF TGTGCCAGCAGCTCGTTTGGACAGATCTATAGCAATCAGCCCCAGCATTTT
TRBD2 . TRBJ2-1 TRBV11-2 CASSFSSGPAYNEQFF TGTGCCAGCAGCTTTTCTAGCGGGCCCGCATACAATGAGCAGTTCTTC
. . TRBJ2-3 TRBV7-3 CASSRQGADTQYF TGTGCCAGCAGCCGACAAGGTGCAGATACGCAGTATTTT
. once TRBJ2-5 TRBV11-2 CASSLSPRAGQETQYF TGTGCCAGCAGCTTATCCCCCCGGGCGGGGCAAGAGACCCAGTACTTC
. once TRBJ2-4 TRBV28 CASNRGTLAKNIQYF TGTGCCAGCAATCGGGGAACCTTAGCCAAAAACATTCAGTACTTC
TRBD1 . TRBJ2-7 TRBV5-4 CASSFSGTGASYEQYF TGTGCCAGCAGCTTCAGCGGGACAGGGGCCTCCTACGAGCAGTACTTC
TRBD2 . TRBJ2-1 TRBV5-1 CASRGTSGSVSYNEQFF TGCGCCAGCAGGGGGACTAGCGGGAGTGTATCCTACAATGAGCAGTTCTTC
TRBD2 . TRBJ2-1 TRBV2 CARRLAGAYNEQFF TGTGCCAGGAGACTAGCGGGGGCCTACAATGAGCAGTTCTTC
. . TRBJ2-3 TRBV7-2 CASSLGTQADTQYF TGTGCCAGCAGCTTAGGTACCCAGGCAGATACGCAGTATTTT
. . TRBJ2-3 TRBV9 CASSVGADYSTDTQYF TGTGCCAGCAGCGTAGGGGCCGATTACTCCACAGATACGCAGTATTTT
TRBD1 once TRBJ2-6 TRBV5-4 CASSLDRETGANVLTF TGTGCCAGCAGCCTGGACAGGGAGACTGGGGCCAACGTCCTGACTTTC
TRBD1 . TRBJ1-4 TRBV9 CASTQGGQGAEKLFF TGTGCCAGCACCCAAGGGGGACAGGGGGCTGAAAAACTGTTTTTT
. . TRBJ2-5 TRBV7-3 CASSLTLQETQYF TGTGCCAGCAGCTTAACTCTACAAGAGACCCAGTACTTC
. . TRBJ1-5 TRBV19 CASSTLGRRGRNQPQHF TGTGCCAGTAGTACCTTGGGGCGGAGGGGCCGGAATCAGCCCCAGCATTTT
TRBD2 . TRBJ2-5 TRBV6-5 CASRIAGGGETQYF TGTGCCAGCAGAATAGCGGGGGGGGGTGAGACCCAGTACTTC
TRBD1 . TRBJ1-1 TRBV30 CAWSMGQRAFF TGTGCCTGGAGTATGGGACAGAGAGCTTTCTTT
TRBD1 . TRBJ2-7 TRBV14 CASSPPGGSYEQYF TGTGCCAGCAGCCCCCCAGGGGGCTCCTACGAGCAGTACTTC
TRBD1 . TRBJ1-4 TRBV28 CASSFPGTGGANEKLFF TGTGCCAGCAGTTTCCCCGGGACAGGGGGGGCTAATGAAAAACTGTTTTTT
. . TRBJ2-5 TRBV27 CASSFRETQYF TGTGCCAGCAGTTTTAGAGAGACCCAGTACTTC
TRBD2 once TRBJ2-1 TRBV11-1 CASSTRTSRNEQFF TGTGCCAGCAGCACCCGGACTAGCAGAAATGAGCAGTTCTTC
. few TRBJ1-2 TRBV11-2 CASSLRVGLNNYGYTF TGTGCCAGCAGCTTAAGAGTGGGGCTCAATAACTATGGCTACACCTTC
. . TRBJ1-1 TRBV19 CASSISSNTEAFF TGTGCCAGTAGTATCTCCTCGAACACTGAAGCTTTCTTT
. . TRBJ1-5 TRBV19 CASSILGRVSNQPQHF TGTGCCAGTAGTATTCTCGGGAGGGTCAGCAATCAGCCCCAGCATTTT
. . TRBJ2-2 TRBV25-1 CASSESGELFF TGTGCCAGCAGTGAGAGCGGGGAGCTGTTTTTT
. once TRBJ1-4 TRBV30 CAGGATNEKLFF TGTGCCGGCGGGGCAACTAATGAAAAACTGTTTTTT
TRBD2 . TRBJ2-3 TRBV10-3 CAIRTPGGKTTDTQYF TGTGCCATCAGAACCCCGGGAGGGAAGACCACAGATACGCAGTATTTT
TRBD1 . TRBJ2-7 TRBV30 CAWSFSGTGTEQYF TGTGCCTGGAGTTTTTCCGGGACAGGGACAGAGCAGTACTTC
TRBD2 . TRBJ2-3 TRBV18 CASSTLADGDTQYF TGTGCCAGCTCAACGCTAGCGGATGGGGATACGCAGTATTTT